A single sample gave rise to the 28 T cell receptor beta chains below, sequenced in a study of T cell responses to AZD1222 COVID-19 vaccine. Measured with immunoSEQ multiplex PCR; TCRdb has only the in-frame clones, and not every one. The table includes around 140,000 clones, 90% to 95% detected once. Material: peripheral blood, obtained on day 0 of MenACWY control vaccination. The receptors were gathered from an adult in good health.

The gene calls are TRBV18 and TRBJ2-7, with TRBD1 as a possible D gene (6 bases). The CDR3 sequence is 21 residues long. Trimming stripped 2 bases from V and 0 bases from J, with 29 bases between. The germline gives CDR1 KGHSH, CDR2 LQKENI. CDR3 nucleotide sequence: TGTGCCAGCTCACCAGCCTATTGGGACACCTTAACTCGTAAGAGCTCCTACGAGCAGTACTTC. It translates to CASSPAYWDTLTRKSSYEQYF.

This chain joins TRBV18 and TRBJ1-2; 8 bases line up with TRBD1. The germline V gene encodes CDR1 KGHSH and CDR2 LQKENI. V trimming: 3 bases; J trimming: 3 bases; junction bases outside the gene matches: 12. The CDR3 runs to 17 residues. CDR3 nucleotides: TGTGCCAGCTCACCGTCGATTGGGACAGGTGGATACTATGGCTACACCTTC. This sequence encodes CASSPSIGTGGYYGYTF.

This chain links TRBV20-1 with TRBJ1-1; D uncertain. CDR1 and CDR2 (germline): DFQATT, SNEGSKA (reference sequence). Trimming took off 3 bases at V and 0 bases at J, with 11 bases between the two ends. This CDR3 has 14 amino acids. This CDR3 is CSASKHNMNTEAFF. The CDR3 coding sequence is TGCAGTGCTAGTAAACATAACATGAACACTGAAGCTTTCTTT.

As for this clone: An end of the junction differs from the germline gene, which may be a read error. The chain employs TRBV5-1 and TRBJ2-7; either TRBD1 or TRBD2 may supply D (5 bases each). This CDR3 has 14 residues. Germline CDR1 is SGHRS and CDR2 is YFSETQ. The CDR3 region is CAGRPGPSSYEQYF. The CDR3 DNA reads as TGTGCCGGCCGGCCGGGGCCGAGCTCCTACGAGCAGTACTTC.

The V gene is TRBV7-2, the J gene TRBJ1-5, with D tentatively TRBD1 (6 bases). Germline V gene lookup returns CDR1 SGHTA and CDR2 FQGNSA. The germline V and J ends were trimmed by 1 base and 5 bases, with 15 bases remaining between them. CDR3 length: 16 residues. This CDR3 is CASSLGGGGDYQPQHF. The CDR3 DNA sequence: TGTGCCAGCAGCTTAGGGGGTGGGGGCGACTATCAGCCCCAGCATTTT.

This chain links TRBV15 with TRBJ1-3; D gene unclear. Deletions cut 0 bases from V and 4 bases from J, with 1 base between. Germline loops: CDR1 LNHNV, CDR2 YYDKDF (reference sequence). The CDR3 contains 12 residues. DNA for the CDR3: TGTGCCACCAGCAGAGACGGAAACACCATATATTTT. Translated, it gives CATSRDGNTIYF.

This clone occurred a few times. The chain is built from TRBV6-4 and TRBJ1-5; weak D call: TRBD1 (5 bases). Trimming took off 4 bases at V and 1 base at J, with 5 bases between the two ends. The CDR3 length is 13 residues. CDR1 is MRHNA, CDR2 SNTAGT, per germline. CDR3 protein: CASSAGSNQPQHF. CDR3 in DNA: TGTGCCAGCAGTGCAGGGAGCAATCAGCCCCAGCATTTT.

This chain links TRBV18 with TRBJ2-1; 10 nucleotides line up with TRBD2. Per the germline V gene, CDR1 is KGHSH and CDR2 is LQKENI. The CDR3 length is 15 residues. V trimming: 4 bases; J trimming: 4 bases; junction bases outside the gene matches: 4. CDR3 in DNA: TGTGCCAGCTCACGGAGCGGGAGGGGGTACAATGAGCAGTTCTTC. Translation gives CASSRSGRGYNEQFF.

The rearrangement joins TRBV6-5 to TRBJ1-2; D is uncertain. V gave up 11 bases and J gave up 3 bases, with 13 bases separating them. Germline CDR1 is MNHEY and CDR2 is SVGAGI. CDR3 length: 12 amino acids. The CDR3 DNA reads TGTGCCGTATACGGGAGGGACTATGGCTACACCTTC. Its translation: CAVYGRDYGYTF.

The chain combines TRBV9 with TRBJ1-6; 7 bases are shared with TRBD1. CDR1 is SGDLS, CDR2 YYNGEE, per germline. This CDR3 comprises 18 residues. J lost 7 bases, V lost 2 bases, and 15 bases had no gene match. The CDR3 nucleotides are TGTGCCAGCAGCGTCGGACCGGGGACAGCGATAACAAATTCACCCCTCCACTTT. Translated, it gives CASSVGPGTAITNSPLHF.

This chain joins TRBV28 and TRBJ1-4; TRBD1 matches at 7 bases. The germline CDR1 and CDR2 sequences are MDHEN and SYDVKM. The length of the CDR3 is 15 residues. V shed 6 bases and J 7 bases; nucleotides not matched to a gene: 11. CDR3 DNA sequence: TGTGCCAGCAGCTTTCCTCAGGGGGGACGTGAAAAACTGTTTTTT. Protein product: CASSFPQGGREKLFF.

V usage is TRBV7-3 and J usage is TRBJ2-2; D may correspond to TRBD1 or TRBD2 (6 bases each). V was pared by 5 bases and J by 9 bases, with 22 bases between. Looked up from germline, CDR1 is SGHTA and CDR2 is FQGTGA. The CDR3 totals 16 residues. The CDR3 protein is CASSPGASVGPRELFF. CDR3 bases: TGTGCCAGCAGCCCGGGGGCTAGCGTGGGGCCCCGGGAGCTGTTTTTT.

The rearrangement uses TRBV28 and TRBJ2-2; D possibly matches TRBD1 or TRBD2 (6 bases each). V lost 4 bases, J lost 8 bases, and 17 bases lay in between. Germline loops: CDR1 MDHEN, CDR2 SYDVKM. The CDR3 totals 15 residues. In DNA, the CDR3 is TGTGCCAGCAGTTATCCGCAGGGGCGGGGAGGGGAGCTGTTTTTT. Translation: CASSYPQGRGGELFF.

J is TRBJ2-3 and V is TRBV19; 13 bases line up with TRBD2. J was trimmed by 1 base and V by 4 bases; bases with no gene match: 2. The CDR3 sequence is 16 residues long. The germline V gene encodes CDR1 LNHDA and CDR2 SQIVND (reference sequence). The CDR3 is CASSRLAGGRTDTQYF. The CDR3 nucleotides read TGTGCCAGTAGTAGACTAGCGGGGGGTCGCACAGATACGCAGTATTTT. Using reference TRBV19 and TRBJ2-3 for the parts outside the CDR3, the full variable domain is DGGITQSPKYLFRKEGQNVTLSCEQNLNHDAMYWYRQDPGQGLRLIYYSQIVNDFQKGDIAEGYSVSREKKESFPLTVTSAQKNPTAFYLCASSRLAGGRTDTQYFGPGTRLTVL.

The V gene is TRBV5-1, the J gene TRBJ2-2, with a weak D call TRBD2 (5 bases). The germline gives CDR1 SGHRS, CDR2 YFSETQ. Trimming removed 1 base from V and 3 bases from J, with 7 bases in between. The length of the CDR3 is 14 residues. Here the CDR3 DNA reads TGCGCCAGCAGCTTGATGGGAGACACCGGGGAGCTGTTTTTT. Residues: CASSLMGDTGELFF.

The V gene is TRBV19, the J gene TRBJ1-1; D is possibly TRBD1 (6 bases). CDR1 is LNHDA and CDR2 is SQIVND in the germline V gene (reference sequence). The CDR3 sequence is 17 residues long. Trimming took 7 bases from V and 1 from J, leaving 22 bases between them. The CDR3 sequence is CASIMSGPGDKNTEAFF. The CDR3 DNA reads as TGTGCCAGTATCATGAGTGGTCCAGGGGATAAGAACACTGAAGCTTTCTTT. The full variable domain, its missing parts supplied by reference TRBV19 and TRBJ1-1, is DGGITQSPKYLFRKEGQNVTLSCEQNLNHDAMYWYRQDPGQGLRLIYYSQIVNDFQKGDIAEGYSVSREKKESFPLTVTSAQKNPTAFYLCASIMSGPGDKNTEAFFGQGTRLTVV.

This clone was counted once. The CDR3 bases are TGTGCCAGCTCACCACCGGGACAGGGTAGCAATCAGCCCCAGCATTTT. This encodes CASSPPGQGSNQPQHF. The V gene is TRBV18, the J gene TRBJ1-5; 9 nucleotides match TRBD1. The V gene's germline CDR1 is KGHSH and CDR2 LQKENI. The CDR3 consists of 16 residues. Trimming took 0 bases from V and 0 from J; bases not matched to a gene: 0.

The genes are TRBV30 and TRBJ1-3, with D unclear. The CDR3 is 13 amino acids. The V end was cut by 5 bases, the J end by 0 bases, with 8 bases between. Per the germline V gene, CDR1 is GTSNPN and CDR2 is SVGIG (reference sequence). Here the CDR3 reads CAWGSSSGNTIYF. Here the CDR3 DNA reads TGTGCCTGGGGGTCGAGCTCTGGAAACACCATATATTTT.

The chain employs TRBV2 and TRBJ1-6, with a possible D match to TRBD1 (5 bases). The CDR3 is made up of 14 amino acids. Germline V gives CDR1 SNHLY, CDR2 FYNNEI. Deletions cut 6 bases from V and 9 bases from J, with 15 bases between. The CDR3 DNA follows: TGTGCCAGCAGGCTAACCTGGGACGGTTCACCCCTCCACTTT. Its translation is CASRLTWDGSPLHF.

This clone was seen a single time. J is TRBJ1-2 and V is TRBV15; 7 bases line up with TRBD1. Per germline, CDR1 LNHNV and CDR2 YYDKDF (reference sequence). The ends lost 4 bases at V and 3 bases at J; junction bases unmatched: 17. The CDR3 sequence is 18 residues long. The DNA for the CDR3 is TGTGCCACCAGCACGTCACCGGGACAGTCAGGCCTCTACTATGGCTACACCTTC. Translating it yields CATSTSPGQSGLYYGYTF.

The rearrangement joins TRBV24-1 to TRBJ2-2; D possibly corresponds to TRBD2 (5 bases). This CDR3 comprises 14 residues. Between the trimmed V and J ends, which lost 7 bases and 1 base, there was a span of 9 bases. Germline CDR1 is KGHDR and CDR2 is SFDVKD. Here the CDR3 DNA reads TGTGCCACCAGAGAGAGCGGGAACACCGGGGAGCTGTTTTTT. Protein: CATRESGNTGELFF.

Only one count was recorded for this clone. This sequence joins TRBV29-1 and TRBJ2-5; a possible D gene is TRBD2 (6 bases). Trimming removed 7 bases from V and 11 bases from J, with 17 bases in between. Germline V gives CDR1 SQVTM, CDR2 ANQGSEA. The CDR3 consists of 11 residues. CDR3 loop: CSARIRDCQYF. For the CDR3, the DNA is TGCAGCGCTCGAATTAGGGACTGTCAGTACTTC.

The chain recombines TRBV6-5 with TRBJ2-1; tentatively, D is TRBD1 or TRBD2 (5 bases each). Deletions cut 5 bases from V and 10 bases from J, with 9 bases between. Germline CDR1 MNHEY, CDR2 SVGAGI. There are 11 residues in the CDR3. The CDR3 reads CASSMGDEQFF. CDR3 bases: TGTGCCAGCAGTATGGGGGACGAGCAGTTCTTC.

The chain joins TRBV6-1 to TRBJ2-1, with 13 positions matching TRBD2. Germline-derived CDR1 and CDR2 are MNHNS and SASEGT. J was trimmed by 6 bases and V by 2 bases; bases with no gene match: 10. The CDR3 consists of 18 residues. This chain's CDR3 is CASSEIPTTSGRVNEQFF. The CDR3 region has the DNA TGTGCCAGCAGTGAAATCCCCACTACTAGCGGGAGGGTCAATGAGCAGTTCTTC.

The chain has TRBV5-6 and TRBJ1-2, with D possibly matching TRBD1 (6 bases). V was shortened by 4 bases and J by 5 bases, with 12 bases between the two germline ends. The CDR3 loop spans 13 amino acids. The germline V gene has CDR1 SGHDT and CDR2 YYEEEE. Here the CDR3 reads CASSPRTVYGYTF. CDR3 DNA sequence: TGTGCCAGCAGCCCCCGGACAGTGTATGGCTACACCTTC. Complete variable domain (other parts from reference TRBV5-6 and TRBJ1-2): DAGVTQSPTHLIKTRGQQVTLRCSPKSGHDTVSWYQQALGQGPQFIFQYYEEEERQRGNFPDRFSGHQFPNYSSELNVNALLLGDSALYLCASSPRTVYGYTFGSGTRLTVV.

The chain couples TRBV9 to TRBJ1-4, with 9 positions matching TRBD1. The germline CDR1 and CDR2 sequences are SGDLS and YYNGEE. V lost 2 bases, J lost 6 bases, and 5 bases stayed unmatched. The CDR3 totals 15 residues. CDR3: CASSVTGGWYEKLFF. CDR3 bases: TGTGCCAGCAGCGTCACAGGGGGCTGGTATGAAAAACTGTTTTTT. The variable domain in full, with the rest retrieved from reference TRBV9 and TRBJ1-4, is DSGVTQTPKHLITATGQRVTLRCSPRSGDLSVYWYQQSLDQGLQFLIQYYNGEERAKGNILERFSAQQFPDLHSELNLSSLELGDSALYFCASSVTGGWYEKLFFGSGTQLSVL.

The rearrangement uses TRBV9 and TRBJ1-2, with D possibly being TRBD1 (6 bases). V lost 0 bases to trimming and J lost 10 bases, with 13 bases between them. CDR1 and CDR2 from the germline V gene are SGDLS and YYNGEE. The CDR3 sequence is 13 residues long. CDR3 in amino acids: CASSVDLQGNYTF. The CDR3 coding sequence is TGTGCCAGCAGCGTAGACCTACAGGGAAACTACACCTTC.

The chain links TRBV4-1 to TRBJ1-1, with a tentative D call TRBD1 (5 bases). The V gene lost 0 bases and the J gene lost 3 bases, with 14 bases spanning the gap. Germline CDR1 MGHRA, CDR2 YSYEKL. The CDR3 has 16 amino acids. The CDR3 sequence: CASSQESTTAYTEAFF. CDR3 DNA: TGCGCCAGCAGCCAAGAAAGTACGACAGCCTACACTGAAGCTTTCTTT.